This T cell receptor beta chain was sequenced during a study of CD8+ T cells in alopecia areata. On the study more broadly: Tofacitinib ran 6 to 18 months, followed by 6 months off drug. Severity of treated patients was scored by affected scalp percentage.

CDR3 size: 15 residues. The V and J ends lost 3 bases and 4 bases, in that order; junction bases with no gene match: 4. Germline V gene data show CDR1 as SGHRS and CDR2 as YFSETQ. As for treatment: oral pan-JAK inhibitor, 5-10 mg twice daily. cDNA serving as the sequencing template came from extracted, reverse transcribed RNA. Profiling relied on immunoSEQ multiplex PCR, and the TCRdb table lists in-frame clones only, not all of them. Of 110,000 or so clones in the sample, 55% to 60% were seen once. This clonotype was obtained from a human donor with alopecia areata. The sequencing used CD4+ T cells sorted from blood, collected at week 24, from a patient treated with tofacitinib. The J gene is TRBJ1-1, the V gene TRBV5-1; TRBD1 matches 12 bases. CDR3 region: CASSSGQGARTEAFF. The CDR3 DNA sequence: TGCGCCAGCAGCTCGGGACAGGGGGCGCGCACTGAAGCTTTCTTT.